These T cell receptor beta chains were read from a single sample in a study of Ad26.COV2.S vaccination and SARS-CoV-2 variants. The assay was immunoSEQ multiplex PCR, and TCRdb's table has in-frame clones only and misses some. The sample yields hundreds of thousands of clones, about four fifths seen once. The specimen was peripheral blood, collected in a trial of Ad26.COV2.S vaccine versus placebo. The receptors originated from a person between 18 and 65 years old who received the Ad26.COV2.S COVID-19 vaccine or a placebo. Both conserved end residues are part of each CDR3. Each record gives: clone size, J gene, V gene, D gene, CDR3 DNA, CDR3 protein. D genes are given only for firm matches. A row's size may be missing; if present it is once, few, many or a size class.

>NA|TRBJ2-3|TRBV18|NA
TGTGCCAGCTCACAGTTATCGGCCCCGACGGCAGATACGCAGTATTTT
CASSQLSAPTADTQYF
>NA|TRBJ1-3|TRBV7-2|TRBD1
TGTGCCAGCAGCTTAGCGCTAAGGGGACAGGTCGTCGGAAACACCATATATTTT
CASSLALRGQVVGNTIYF
>few|TRBJ2-1|TRBV27|NA
TGTGCCAGCATAGGGGGGCCCTCGAAGGGTGAGCAGTTCTTC
CASIGGPSKGEQFF
>NA|TRBJ2-3|TRBV19|NA
TGTGCCAGTAGTACACGTAGAGATACGCAGTATTTT
CASSTRRDTQYF
>NA|TRBJ1-4|TRBV6-5|NA
TGTGCCAGCAGTTACGATCGGAGCGGGGTTGAAAAACTGTTTTTT
CASSYDRSGVEKLFF
>NA|TRBJ1-2|TRBV4-1|NA
TGCGCCAGCAGCCAAGATCGCATAGGGCATGGCTACACCTTC
CASSQDRIGHGYTF
>NA|TRBJ1-5|TRBV19|NA
TGTGCCAGTAGTCGGGGCCTCGGCGGCAATCAGCCCCAGCATTTT
CASSRGLGGNQPQHF
>NA|TRBJ2-3|TRBV27|NA
TGTGCCAGCAGTTTAACTCGCAGCGATACGCAGTATTTT
CASSLTRSDTQYF
>few|TRBJ1-2|TRBV30|NA
TGTGCCTGGGAGGGGCAGGGGCTGGGTGGCTACACCTTC
CAWEGQGLGGYTF
>few|TRBJ2-3|TRBV2|NA
TGTGCCAGCAGTGAAGGGGCAGGGATGCAGTATTTT
CASSEGAGMQYF
>NA|TRBJ1-4|TRBV4-3|NA
TGCGCCAGCAGCCAAGATTTGGGTGAAAAACTGTTTTTT
CASSQDLGEKLFF
>few|TRBJ2-2|TRBV7-2|TRBD2
TGTGCCAGCAGCAAGGGGACTACCGCTACCGGGGAGCTGTTTTTT
CASSKGTTATGELFF
>once|TRBJ1-2|TRBV18|NA
TGTGCCAGCTCACCACAGGACTTGGTTGGCTACACCTTC
CASSPQDLVGYTF
>NA|TRBJ1-5|TRBV2|TRBD1
TGTGCCAGCAGGGACAGGGGGGCAAATCAGCCCCAGCATTTT
CASRDRGANQPQHF
>NA|TRBJ2-5|TRBV20-1|NA
TGCAGTGCTCCTCGCCGTGGGACCCAGTACTTC
CSAPRRGTQYF
>NA|TRBJ2-1|TRBV13|TRBD2
TGTGCCAGCAGCTTAGCACTAGCGGGCGGTAACCCCTACAATGAGCAGTTCTTC
CASSLALAGGNPYNEQFF
>NA|TRBJ2-2|TRBV9|NA
TGTGCCAGCACGCCCCCGGGGGCAATCGGGCTGTTTTTT
CASTPPGAIGLFF
>NA|TRBJ2-5|TRBV11-2|NA
TGTGCCAGCAGCCAAAGCGATCCCTGGGGCCAAGAGACCCAGTACTTC
CASSQSDPWGQETQYF
>NA|TRBJ2-3|TRBV28|NA
TGTGCCAGCAAGGGCAGAAGCACAGATACGCAGTATTTT
CASKGRSTDTQYF
>few|TRBJ1-2|TRBV9|NA
TGTGCCAGCAGCGTGAGTCCGGAAAAGGGGTCAAAGTTTGGCTACACCTTC
CASSVSPEKGSKFGYTF
>NA|TRBJ1-1|TRBV5-6|NA
TGTGCCAGCAGCTTTTTGATATTCGGGGCCACCGCTTTCTTT
CASSFLIFGATAFF
>NA|TRBJ2-4|TRBV30|TRBD1
TGTGCCTGGACAGGGGGCATTTTAGCCAAAAACATTCAGTACTTC
CAWTGGILAKNIQYF
>NA|TRBJ1-5|TRBV21-1|NA
TGTGCCAGCAGCCGAGCTGACAGGGGAGGCAATCAGCCCCAGCATTTT
CASSRADRGGNQPQHF
>NA|TRBJ1-1|TRBV3-1/TRBV3-2|TRBD1
TGTGCCAGCAGCCTCCGGGGACAGGGCGGGACTGAAGCTTTCTTT
CASSLRGQGGTEAFF
>many|TRBJ1-1|TRBV19|TRBD1
TGTGCCAGTAGCGTACAGGGGATGAACACTGAAGCTTTCTTT
CASSVQGMNTEAFF
>NA|TRBJ2-3|TRBV7-2|TRBD2
TGTGCCAGCAGCTTACTACTAGCGGACACAGATACGCAGTATTTT
CASSLLLADTDTQYF
>NA|TRBJ2-1|TRBV5-1|TRBD2
TGCGCCAGCAGCGAAGGGACTAGCGGTAATGAGCAGTTCTTC
CASSEGTSGNEQFF
>NA|TRBJ2-3|TRBV4-1|NA
TGCGCCAGCAGCCAAGGGAGGGCAGAGAGAAGGTTGGGCACAGATACGCAGTATTTT
CASSQGRAERRLGTDTQYF
>few|TRBJ1-2|TRBV10-1|NA
TGCGCCAGCAGTTCGGGACGGACATATGGCTACACCTTC
CASSSGRTYGYTF
>NA|TRBJ2-3|TRBV5-1|NA
TGCGCCAGCAGCTTGGTCGGAGCAGATACGCAGTATTTT
CASSLVGADTQYF
>NA|TRBJ1-2|TRBV6-5|NA
TGTGCCAGCAGTACCCAGGGGAGCGATTATGGCTACACCTTC
CASSTQGSDYGYTF
>NA|TRBJ1-2|TRBV7-9|TRBD1
TGTGCCAGCAGCTTAGCCCCCAGGGACAGAGGTGGCTACACCTTC
CASSLAPRDRGGYTF
>NA|TRBJ1-1|TRBV2|NA
TGTGCCAGCAGTGGCGGGCAGACAAACACTGAAGCTTTCTTT
CASSGGQTNTEAFF
>NA|TRBJ1-5|TRBV27|TRBD1
TGTGCCAGCAGCCGGGACAGGGGGCTCGGAAGTCAGCCCCAGCATTTT
CASSRDRGLGSQPQHF
>NA|TRBJ2-7|TRBV6-5|NA
TGTGCCAGCAAATGGGCAGGCTCCTACGAGCAGTACTTC
CASKWAGSYEQYF
>NA|TRBJ1-1|TRBV19|NA
TGTGCCAGTACCCGGGGAGGGGGGAACACTGAAGCTTTCTTT
CASTRGGGNTEAFF
>NA|TRBJ2-3|TRBV6-5|TRBD2
TGTGCCAGCACCCCGGGGGGGGCCGGGGATACGCAGTATTTT
CASTPGGAGDTQYF
>NA|TRBJ1-4|TRBV18|NA
TGTGCCAGCTCACCACCGGGGCTCACTAATGAAAAACTGTTTTTT
CASSPPGLTNEKLFF
>NA|TRBJ1-6|TRBV10-3|NA
TGTGCCATCAGTGAAGGGGGGAGCTCCTATAATTCACCCCTCCACTTT
CAISEGGSSYNSPLHF
>NA|TRBJ1-5|TRBV27|NA
TGTGCCAGCAGTTTTTGGGTTAATCAGCCCCAGCATTTT
CASSFWVNQPQHF
>NA|TRBJ2-2|TRBV21-1|NA
TGTGCCAGCAGCAGAACCGGGGAGCTGTTTTTT
CASSRTGELFF
>NA|TRBJ2-1|TRBV6-5|NA
TGTGCCAGCTTCCGGAACAATGAGCAGTTCTTC
CASFRNNEQFF
>NA|TRBJ1-2|TRBV5-1|NA
TGCGCCAGCAGCTTGGGACCTAAGGGGAACTATGGCTACACCTTC
CASSLGPKGNYGYTF
>NA|TRBJ1-6|TRBV3-1/TRBV3-2|NA
TGTGCCAGCAGCCAAGCGAATGGTGGGGATTCACCCCTCCACTTT
CASSQANGGDSPLHF
>NA|TRBJ2-3|TRBV5-1|TRBD2
TGCGCCAGCAGCTTGGAACTAGCGGGAGCTAATACGCAGTATTTT
CASSLELAGANTQYF
>once|TRBJ1-1|TRBV30|NA
TGTGCCTGGAGTGCCGCCGCTGAAGCTTTCTTT
CAWSAAAEAFF
>once|TRBJ1-1|TRBV7-9|NA
TGTGCCAGCAGCTCTTACACTGAAGCTTTCTTT
CASSSYTEAFF
>few|TRBJ1-1|TRBV3-1/TRBV3-2|NA
TGTGCCAGCAGCCTGATCAGGGGTGGCACTGAAGCTTTCTTT
CASSLIRGGTEAFF
>NA|TRBJ2-1|TRBV11-3|TRBD2
TGTGCCAGCTCCCGGGGGGGGAACAATGAGCAGTTCTTC
CASSRGGNNEQFF
>NA|TRBJ2-1|TRBV27|TRBD2
TGTGCCAGCAGTCATCTAGCGGGAGAGTCCTACAATGAGCAGTTCTTC
CASSHLAGESYNEQFF
>NA|TRBJ1-4|TRBV29-1|NA
TGCAGCGTTGTTCACGGCCAAGGGGTACTGTTTTTT
CSVVHGQGVLFF
>NA|TRBJ2-7|TRBV29-1|NA
TGCAGCGTTGATTCGGAGCCCGGGGAGCAGTACTTC
CSVDSEPGEQYF
>NA|TRBJ2-5|TRBV7-9|TRBD1
TGTGCCACCTCGCGACAGGGGCAAGAGACCCAGTACTTC
CATSRQGQETQYF
>NA|TRBJ2-2|TRBV27|TRBD1
TGTGCCAGCAGCGGACAGGTTATCACCGGGGAGCTGTTTTTT
CASSGQVITGELFF